This section outlines one TCR beta chain sequence together with its context. The source of the sample is a study of shared clonotypes between healthy human individuals. Sequencing used immunoSEQ multiplex PCR; TCRdb keeps in-frame clones, though not all of them. The table lists 1.6 million or so clones, around 98.5% of them singletons, with approximately 0.4% in the top ten. V was clipped by 7 bases and J by 3 bases, with 10 bases between them. Germline lookup yields CDR1 SGHDT and CDR2 YYEEEE. The CDR3 totals 12 residues. The sample consisted of naive CD4+ T cells sorted from blood. Subset of the sample: CD45RA+ positively selected. The clonotype originates from a young man in good health. The chain joins TRBV5-6 to TRBJ1-1; D gene unclear. CDR3 sequence: CASGGFYTEAFF. CDR3 nucleotides: TGTGCCAGCGGAGGATTTTACACTGAAGCTTTCTTT.